This TCR beta chain came from a study of cytomegalovirus exposure and HLA in healthy donors. Study-wide results and limits: In vitro checks showed that three CMV-associated chains really do target CMV antigens. Presence/absence analysis assumed near-uniform sequencing depth across donors. Later genetic work tied a missense DCLRE1C variant to beta-chain V and J trimming.

As regards this clone: Its antigen is as yet unknown.

Germline V CDR1 and CDR2: MNHEY, SVGAGI. V gave up 6 bases and J gave up 6 bases; unmatched junction bases: 1. The CDR3 loop spans 14 amino acids. The PCR used 60 Vbeta and 13 Jbeta primers. This table comes from immunoSEQ multiplex PCR, and its TCRdb copy is limited to in-frame clones, with some not included. Of 90,000 to 120,000 clones listed, about three quarters were seen once; the top ten hold 14%. This TCR was recovered from a male donor in good health and CMV-seropositive. This chain joins TRBV6-5 and TRBJ1-6, with 11 bases that match TRBD1. The material sequenced was PBMCs. In DNA, the CDR3 is TGTGCCAGCAGGGGGACAGGGGGTAATTCACCCCTCCACTTT. It specifies CASRGTGGNSPLHF.